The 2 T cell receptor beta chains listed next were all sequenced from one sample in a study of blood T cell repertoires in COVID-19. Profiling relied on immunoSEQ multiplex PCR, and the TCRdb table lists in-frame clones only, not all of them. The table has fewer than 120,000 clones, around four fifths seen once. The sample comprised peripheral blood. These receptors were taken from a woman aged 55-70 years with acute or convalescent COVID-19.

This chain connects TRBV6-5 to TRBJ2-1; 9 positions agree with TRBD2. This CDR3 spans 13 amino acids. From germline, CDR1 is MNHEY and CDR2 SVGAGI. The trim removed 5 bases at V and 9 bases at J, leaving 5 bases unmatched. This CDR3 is CASSLGLASEQFF. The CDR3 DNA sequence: TGTGCCAGCAGTCTGGGACTAGCATCTGAGCAGTTCTTC.

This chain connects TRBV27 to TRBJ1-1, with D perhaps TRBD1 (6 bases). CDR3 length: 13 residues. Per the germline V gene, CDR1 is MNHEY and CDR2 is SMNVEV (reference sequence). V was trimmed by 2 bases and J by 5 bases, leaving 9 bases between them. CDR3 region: CASSLDRRTEAFF. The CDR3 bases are TGTGCCAGCAGTTTAGACAGGAGGACTGAAGCTTTCTTT.